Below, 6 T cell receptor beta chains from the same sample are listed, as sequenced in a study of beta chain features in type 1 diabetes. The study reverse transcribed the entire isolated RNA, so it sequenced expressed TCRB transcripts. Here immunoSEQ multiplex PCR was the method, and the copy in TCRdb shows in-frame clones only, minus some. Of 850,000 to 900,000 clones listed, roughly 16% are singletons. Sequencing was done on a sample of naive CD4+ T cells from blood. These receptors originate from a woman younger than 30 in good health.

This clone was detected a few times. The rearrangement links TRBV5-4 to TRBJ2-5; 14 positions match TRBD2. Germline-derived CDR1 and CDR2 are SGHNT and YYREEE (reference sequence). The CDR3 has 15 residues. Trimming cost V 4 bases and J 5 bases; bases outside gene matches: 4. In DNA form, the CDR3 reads TGTGCCAGCAGCCCCCGGACTAGCGGGGGGGAGACCCAGTACTTC. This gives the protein CASSPRTSGGETQYF.

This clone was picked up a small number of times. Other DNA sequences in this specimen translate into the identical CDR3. In DNA form, the CDR3 reads TGTGCCAGCAGTGAAAGGGGATACAATCAGCCCCAGCATTTT. Its protein is CASSERGYNQPQHF. The chain links TRBV2 to TRBJ1-5; D may be TRBD1 (5 bases). Germline V gives CDR1 SNHLY, CDR2 FYNNEI. The CDR3 runs 14 residues. Trimming cost V 2 bases and J 3 bases, with 8 bases left between them.

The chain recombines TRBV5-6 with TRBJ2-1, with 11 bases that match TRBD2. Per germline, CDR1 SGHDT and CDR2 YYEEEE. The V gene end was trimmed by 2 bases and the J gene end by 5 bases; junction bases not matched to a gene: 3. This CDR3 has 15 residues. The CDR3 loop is CASSLLAGEHNEQFF. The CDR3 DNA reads TGTGCCAGCAGCTTACTAGCGGGAGAACACAATGAGCAGTTCTTC.

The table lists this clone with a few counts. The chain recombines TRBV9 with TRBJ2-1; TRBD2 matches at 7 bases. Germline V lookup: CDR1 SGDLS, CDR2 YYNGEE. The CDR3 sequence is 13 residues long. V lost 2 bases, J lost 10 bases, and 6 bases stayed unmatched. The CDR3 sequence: CASSVRTSQEQFF. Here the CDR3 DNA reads TGTGCCAGCAGCGTCCGGACTAGTCAGGAGCAGTTCTTC.

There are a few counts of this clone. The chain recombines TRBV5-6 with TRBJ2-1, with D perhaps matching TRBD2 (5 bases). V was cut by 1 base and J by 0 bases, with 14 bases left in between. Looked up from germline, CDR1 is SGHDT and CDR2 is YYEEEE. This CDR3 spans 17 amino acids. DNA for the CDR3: TGTGCCAGCAGCTTGCTCGCTAGCTCGAGCTCCTACAATGAGCAGTTCTTC. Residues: CASSLLASSSSYNEQFF. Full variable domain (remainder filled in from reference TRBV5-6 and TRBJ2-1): DAGVTQSPTHLIKTRGQQVTLRCSPKSGHDTVSWYQQALGQGPQFIFQYYEEEERQRGNFPDRFSGHQFPNYSSELNVNALLLGDSALYLCASSLLASSSSYNEQFFGPGTRLTVL.

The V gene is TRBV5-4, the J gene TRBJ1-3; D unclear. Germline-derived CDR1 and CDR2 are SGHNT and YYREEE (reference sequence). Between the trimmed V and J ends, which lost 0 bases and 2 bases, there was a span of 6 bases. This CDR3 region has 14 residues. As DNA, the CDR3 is TGTGCCAGCAGCTTGGCCGGACCTGGAAACACCATATATTTT. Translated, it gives CASSLAGPGNTIYF.